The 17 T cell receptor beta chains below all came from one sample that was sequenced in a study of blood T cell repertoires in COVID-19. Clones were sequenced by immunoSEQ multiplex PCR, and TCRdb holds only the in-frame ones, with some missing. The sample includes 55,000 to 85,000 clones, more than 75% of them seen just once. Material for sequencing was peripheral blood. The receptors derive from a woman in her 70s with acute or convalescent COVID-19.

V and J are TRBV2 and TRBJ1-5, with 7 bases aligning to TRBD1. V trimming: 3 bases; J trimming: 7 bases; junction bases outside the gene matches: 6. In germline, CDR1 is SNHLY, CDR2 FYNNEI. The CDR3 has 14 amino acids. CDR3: CASSDAGTEQPQHF. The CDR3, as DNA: TGTGCCAGCAGTGATGCAGGGACAGAACAGCCCCAGCATTTT.

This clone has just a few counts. DNA of the CDR3: TGTGCCAGCAGCCGAGGGACTAACGATGAGCAGTTCTTC. This gives the protein CASSRGTNDEQFF. The V and J genes are TRBV7-8 and TRBJ2-1; 7 bases agree with TRBD2. Germline assignment: CDR1 SGHVS and CDR2 FQNEAQ. CDR3 length: 13 residues. After removal of 5 bases from V and 8 bases from J, the junction contained 6 bases not matched to a gene.

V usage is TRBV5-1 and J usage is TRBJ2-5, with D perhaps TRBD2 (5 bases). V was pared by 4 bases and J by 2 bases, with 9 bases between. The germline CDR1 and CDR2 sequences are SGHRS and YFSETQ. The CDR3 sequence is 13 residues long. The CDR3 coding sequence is TGCGCCAGCAGCCGTACGGGGCAAGAGACCCAGTACTTC. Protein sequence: CASSRTGQETQYF.

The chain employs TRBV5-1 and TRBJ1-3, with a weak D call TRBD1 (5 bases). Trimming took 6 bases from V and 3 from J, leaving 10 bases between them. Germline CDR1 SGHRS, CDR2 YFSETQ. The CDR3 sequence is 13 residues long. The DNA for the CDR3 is TGCGCCAGCACCCAAACAGGTGGAAACACCATATATTTT. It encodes CASTQTGGNTIYF.

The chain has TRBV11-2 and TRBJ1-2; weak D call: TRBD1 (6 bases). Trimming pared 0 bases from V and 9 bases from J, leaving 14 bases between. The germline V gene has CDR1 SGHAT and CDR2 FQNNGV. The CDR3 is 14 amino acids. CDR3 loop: CASSLDRGPHRYTF. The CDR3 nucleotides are TGTGCCAGCAGCTTAGACAGGGGCCCGCATCGCTACACCTTC.

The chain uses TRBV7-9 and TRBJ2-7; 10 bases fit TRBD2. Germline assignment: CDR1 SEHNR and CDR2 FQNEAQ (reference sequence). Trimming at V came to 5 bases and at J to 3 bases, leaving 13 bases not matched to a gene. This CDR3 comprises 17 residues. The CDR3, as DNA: TGTGCCAGCAGCCAAATAAGGACTAGCGGCAATCTCTACGAGCAGTACTTC. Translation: CASSQIRTSGNLYEQYF.

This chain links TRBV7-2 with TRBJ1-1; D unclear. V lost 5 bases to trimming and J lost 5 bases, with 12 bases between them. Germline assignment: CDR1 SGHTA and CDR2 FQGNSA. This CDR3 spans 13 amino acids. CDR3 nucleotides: TGTGCCAGCAGCGAGGGATATGGGACTGAAGCTTTCTTT. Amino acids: CASSEGYGTEAFF.

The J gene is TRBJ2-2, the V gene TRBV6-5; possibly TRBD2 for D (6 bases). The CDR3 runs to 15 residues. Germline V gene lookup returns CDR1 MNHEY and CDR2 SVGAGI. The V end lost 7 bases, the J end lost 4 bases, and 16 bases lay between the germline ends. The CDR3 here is CASIPFPGGTGELFF. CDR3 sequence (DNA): TGTGCCAGCATTCCTTTCCCCGGGGGCACCGGGGAGCTGTTTTTT.

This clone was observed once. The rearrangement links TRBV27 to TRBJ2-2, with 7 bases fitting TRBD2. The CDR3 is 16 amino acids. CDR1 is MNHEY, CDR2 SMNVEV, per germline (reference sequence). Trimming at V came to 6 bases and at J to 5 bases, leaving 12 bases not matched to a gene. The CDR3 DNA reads TGTGCCAGCAGCCCCCTAGGGCAGGGAGGGACCGGGGAGCTGTTTTTT. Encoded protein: CASSPLGQGGTGELFF.

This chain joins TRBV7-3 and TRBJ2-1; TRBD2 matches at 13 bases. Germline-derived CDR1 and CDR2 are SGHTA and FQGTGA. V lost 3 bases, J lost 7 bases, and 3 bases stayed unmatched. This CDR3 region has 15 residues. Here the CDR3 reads CASSFRGLAGNEQFF. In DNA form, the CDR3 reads TGTGCCAGCAGCTTTCGGGGACTAGCGGGAAATGAGCAGTTCTTC.

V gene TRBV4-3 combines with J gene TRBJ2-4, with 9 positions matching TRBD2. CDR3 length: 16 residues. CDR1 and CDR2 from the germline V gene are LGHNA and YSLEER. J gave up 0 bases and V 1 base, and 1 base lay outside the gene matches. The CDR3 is CASSQVAGAAKNIQYF. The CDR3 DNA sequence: TGCGCCAGCAGCCAAGTAGCGGGGGCAGCCAAAAACATTCAGTACTTC.

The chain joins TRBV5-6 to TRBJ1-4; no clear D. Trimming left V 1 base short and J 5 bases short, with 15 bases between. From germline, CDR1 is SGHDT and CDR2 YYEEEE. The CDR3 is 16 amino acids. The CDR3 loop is CASSLLQAGTNEKLFF. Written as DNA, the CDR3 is TGTGCCAGCAGCTTGTTGCAGGCCGGCACGAATGAAAAACTGTTTTTT.

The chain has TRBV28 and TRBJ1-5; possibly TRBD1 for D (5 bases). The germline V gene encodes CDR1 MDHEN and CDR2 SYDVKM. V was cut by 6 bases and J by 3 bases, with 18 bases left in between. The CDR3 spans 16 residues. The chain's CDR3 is CASSPRWARDNQPQHF. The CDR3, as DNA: TGTGCCAGCAGCCCACGGTGGGCCAGGGACAATCAGCCCCAGCATTTT. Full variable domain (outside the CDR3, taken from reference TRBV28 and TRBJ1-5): DVKVTQSSRYLVKRTGEKVFLECVQDMDHENMFWYRQDPGLGLRLIYFSYDVKMKEKGDIPEGYSVSREKKERFSLILESASTNQTSMYLCASSPRWARDNQPQHFGDGTRLSIL.

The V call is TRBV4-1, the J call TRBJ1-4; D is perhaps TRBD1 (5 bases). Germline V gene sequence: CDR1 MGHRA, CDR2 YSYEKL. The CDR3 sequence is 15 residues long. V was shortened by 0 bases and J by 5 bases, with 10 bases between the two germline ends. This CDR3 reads CASSQEPRVNEKLFF. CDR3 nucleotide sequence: TGCGCCAGCAGCCAAGAACCCAGGGTAAATGAAAAACTGTTTTTT.

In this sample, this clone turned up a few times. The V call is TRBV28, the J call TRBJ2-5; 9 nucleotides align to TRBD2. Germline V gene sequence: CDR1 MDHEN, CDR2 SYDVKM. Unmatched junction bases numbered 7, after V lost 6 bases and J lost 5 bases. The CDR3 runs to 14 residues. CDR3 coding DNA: TGTGCCAGCAGATTAGCGGGAGATACGGAGACCCAGTACTTC. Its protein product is CASRLAGDTETQYF.

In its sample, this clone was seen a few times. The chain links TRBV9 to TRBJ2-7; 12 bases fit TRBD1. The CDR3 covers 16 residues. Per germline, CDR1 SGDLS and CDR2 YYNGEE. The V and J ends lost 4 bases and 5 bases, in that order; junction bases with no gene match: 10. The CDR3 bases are TGTGCCAGCAGCAACACTCCCGGGACAGGGGGCGACGAGCAGTACTTC. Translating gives CASSNTPGTGGDEQYF.

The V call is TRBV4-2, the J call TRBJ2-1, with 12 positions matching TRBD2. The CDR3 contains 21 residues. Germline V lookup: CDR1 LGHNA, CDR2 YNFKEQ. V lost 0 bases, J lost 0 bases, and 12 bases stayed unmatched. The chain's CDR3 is CASSQDEVASGRVNSYNEQFF. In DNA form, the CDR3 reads TGTGCCAGCAGCCAAGATGAGGTGGCTAGCGGGAGGGTTAACTCCTACAATGAGCAGTTCTTC.